Here is one T cell receptor beta chain with its context. Its antigen is not known. Trimming left V 1 base short and J 2 bases short, with 11 bases between. The CDR3 is made up of 15 amino acids. In germline, CDR1 is LGHDT, CDR2 YNNKEL (reference sequence). The data were taken from a study of T-cell reconstitution after alpha-beta-depleted transplantation in children. Study-wide results and limits: Several hundred expanded graft clones reportedly were the source of alpha-beta T cells about two months after transplant.

TCRbeta library preparation incorporated unique molecular identifiers. Each CDR3 protein is one row after TCRdb ran MiXCR on the PCR reads. The sample yields a few hundred thousand distinct CDR3 sequences, around a tenth seen once. The receptor's source is a boy in the first two years of life with acute myeloid leukemia, due to receive a stem cell transplant. The chain is built from TRBV3-1 and TRBJ1-2; TRBD1 might be the D (5 bases). Sequences were derived from PBMCs, sampled before TCRalphabeta/CD19-depleted stem cell transplant. CDR3 nucleotides: TGTGCCAGCAGCCAAGGGTCTCGGGGGAACTATGGCTACACCTTC. It encodes CASSQGSRGNYGYTF.